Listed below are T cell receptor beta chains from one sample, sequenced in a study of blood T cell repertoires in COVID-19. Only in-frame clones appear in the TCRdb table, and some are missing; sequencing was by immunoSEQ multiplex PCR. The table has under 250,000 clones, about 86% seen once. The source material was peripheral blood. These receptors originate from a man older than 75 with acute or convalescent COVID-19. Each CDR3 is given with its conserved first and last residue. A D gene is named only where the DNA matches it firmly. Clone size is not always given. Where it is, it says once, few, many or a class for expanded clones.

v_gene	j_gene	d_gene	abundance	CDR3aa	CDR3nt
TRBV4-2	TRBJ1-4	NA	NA	CASSQDRRRGEKLFF	TGTGCCAGCAGCCAAGACAGGCGGCGGGGGGAAAAACTGTTTTTT
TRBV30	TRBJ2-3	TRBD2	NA	CAWSVSSGTQYF	TGTGCCTGGAGTGTCTCTAGCGGTACGCAGTATTTT
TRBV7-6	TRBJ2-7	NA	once	CASSSGGGQGKRQYF	TGTGCCAGCAGCTCCGGGGGGGGACAGGGTAAGCGGCAGTACTTC
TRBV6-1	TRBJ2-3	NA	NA	CASSESRGVSTDTQYF	TGTGCCAGCAGTGAATCCAGAGGAGTTAGCACAGATACGCAGTATTTT
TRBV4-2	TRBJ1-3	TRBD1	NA	CASSLTTGPGGNTIYF	TGTGCCAGCAGCCTGACGACAGGGCCTGGAGGAAACACCATATATTTT
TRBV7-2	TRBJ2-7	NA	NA	CASSPSWGSSYEQYF	TGTGCCAGCAGCCCCTCTTGGGGCAGCTCCTACGAGCAGTACTTC
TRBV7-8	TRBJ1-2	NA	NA	CASGPAGNSYTF	TGTGCCAGTGGACCCGCAGGGAACAGCTACACCTTC
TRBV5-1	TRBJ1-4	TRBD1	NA	CASSRTGGWDEKLFF	TGCGCCAGCAGCAGGACAGGGGGCTGGGATGAAAAACTGTTTTTT
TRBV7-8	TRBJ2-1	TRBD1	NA	CASSLVGQGNNEQFF	TGTGCCAGCAGCTTAGTAGGACAGGGGAACAATGAGCAGTTCTTC
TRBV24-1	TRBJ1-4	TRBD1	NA	CATSDGYGTGGEKLFF	TGTGCCACCAGTGATGGTTACGGGACAGGGGGCGAAAAACTGTTTTTT
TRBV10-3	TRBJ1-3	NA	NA	CAIRESGRGNTIYF	TGTGCCATCAGAGAGTCGGGGCGCGGAAACACCATATATTTT
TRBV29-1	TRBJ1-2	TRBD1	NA	CSAGTGATNYGYTF	TGCAGCGCCGGGACAGGGGCCACTAACTATGGCTACACCTTC
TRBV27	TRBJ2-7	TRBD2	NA	CASRRIAGGPYEQYF	TGTGCCAGCAGAAGAATAGCGGGGGGGCCCTACGAGCAGTACTTC
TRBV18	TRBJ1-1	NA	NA	CASSRQSWSTEAFF	TGTGCCAGCTCACGCCAGTCCTGGAGCACTGAAGCTTTCTTT
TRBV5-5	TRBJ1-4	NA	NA	CASSFWDTPNEKLFF	TGTGCCAGCAGCTTTTGGGACACACCTAATGAAAAACTGTTTTTT
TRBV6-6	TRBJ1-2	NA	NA	CASKRENYGYTF	TGTGCCAGCAAGCGGGAGAACTATGGCTACACCTTC
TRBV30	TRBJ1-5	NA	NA	CAWSQTGSQPQHF	TGTGCCTGGAGTCAGACAGGTAGTCAGCCCCAGCATTTT
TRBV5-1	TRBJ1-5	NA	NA	CASRDSNNQPQHF	TGCGCCAGCAGGGACAGCAACAATCAGCCCCAGCATTTT
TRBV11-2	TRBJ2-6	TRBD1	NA	CASSSYQGTGAANVLTF	TGTGCCAGCAGCTCTTACCAGGGGACAGGAGCTGCCAACGTCCTGACTTTC
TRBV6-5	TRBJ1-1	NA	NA	CASSYGGLSSTEAFF	TGTGCCAGCAGTTACGGAGGGCTGTCGTCCACTGAAGCTTTCTTT
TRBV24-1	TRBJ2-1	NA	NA	CATSDPLRNEQFF	TGTGCCACCAGTGACCCTCTCCGGAATGAGCAGTTCTTC
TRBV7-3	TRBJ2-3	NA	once	CASSLTGVGSTDTQYF	TGTGCCAGCAGCTTAACCGGAGTCGGGAGCACAGATACGCAGTATTTT
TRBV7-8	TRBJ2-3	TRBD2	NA	CASSLLAGGSTDTQYF	TGTGCCAGCAGCCTTCTAGCGGGAGGGAGCACAGATACGCAGTATTTT
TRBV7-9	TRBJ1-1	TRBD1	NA	CASIKARDRVTEAFF	TGTGCCAGCATTAAAGCCCGGGACAGGGTCACTGAAGCTTTCTTT
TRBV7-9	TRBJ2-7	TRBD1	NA	CASSLVDRGRYEQYF	TGTGCCAGCAGCTTAGTTGACAGGGGGCGATACGAGCAGTACTTC
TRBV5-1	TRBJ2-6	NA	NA	CASSLTPGEGSGANVLTF	TGCGCCAGCAGCTTGACTCCAGGGGAGGGGTCTGGGGCCAACGTCCTGACTTTC
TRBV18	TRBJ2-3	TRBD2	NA	CASSPRRGDGDTQYF	TGTGCCAGCTCACCACGGCGGGGGGATGGAGATACGCAGTATTTT
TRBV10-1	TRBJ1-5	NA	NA	CASSEMGREGSYSNQPQHF	TGCGCCAGCAGTGAGATGGGCAGGGAAGGTTCTTATAGCAATCAGCCCCAGCATTTT
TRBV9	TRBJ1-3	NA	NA	CASSVGSSGNTIYF	TGTGCCAGCAGCGTAGGGAGCTCTGGAAACACCATATATTTT
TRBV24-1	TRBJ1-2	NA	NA	CATRRGGSDSNEGYTF	TGTGCCACCCGTCGTGGTGGCAGCGATTCTAACGAGGGCTACACCTTC
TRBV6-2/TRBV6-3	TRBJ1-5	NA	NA	CASSYRVRGASNQPQHF	TGTGCCAGCAGTTACAGGGTCCGGGGGGCTAGCAATCAGCCCCAGCATTTT
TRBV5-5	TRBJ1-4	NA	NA	CASSRHSLHNEKLFF	TGTGCCAGCAGCCGACACAGTCTCCATAATGAAAAACTGTTTTTT
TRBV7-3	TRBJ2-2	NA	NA	CASSLWGGRSTGELFF	TGTGCCAGCAGCTTATGGGGCGGACGGTCCACCGGGGAGCTGTTTTTT
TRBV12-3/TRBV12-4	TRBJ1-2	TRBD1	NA	CASRPDRVQGYTF	TGTGCCAGCAGACCCGACAGGGTTCAAGGCTACACCTTC
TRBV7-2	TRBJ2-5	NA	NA	CASSRDFEETQYF	TGTGCCAGCAGTCGGGACTTCGAAGAGACCCAGTACTTC
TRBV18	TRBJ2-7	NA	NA	CASSQSSGLYEQYF	TGTGCCAGCTCACAGTCCAGCGGCCTCTACGAGCAGTACTTC
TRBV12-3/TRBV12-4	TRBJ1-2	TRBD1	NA	CASSRDRVYGYTF	TGTGCCAGCAGCCGAGACAGGGTCTATGGCTACACCTTC
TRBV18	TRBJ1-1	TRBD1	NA	CASSPSSGGGTRTEAFF	TGTGCCAGCTCACCAAGTTCAGGGGGCGGCACTAGGACTGAAGCTTTCTTT
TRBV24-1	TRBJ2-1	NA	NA	CATSDFPGALNEQFF	TGTGCCACCAGTGATTTCCCGGGAGCGCTCAATGAGCAGTTCTTC
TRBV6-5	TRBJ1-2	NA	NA	CASTGMGRGYTF	TGTGCCAGCACGGGGATGGGTAGGGGCTACACCTTC
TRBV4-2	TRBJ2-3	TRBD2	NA	CASRPRGSSTDTQYF	TGTGCCAGCAGACCGCGGGGGAGTAGCACAGATACGCAGTATTTT
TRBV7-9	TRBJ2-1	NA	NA	CASSPWLGRGVGNEQFF	TGTGCCAGCAGCCCCTGGCTGGGCAGGGGGGTGGGCAATGAGCAGTTCTTC